This note documents a single T cell receptor (beta chain) sequence. This record belongs to a study of blood T cell repertoires in COVID-19. Study in general: COVID-19 samples collected from the United States, Italy and Spain covered acute and convalescent phases. PBMCs, B-cell-depleted T cells, or T cells provided the cDNA or gDNA that made up the material.

Authors' data handling: Nucleated cell number was recorded as an estimate derived from reference gene primer amplification. Clones were sequenced by immunoSEQ multiplex PCR, and TCRdb holds only the in-frame ones, with some missing. V and J calls and clone size are given by that table; D and trimming were obtained from the DNA. This table holds roughly 200,000 clones, more than 85% found once. V lost 3 bases, J lost 5 bases, and 7 bases stayed unmatched. This CDR3 is built from 15 residues. Germline assignment: CDR1 MDHEN and CDR2 SYDVKM. The rearrangement joins TRBV28 to TRBJ1-1; 9 bases fit TRBD1. Sequencing input: peripheral blood. This TCR came from a middle-aged man with active or convalescent COVID-19. CDR3 region: CASSLGQGLGTEAFF. The CDR3 DNA follows: TGTGCCAGCAGTTTGGGACAGGGCTTGGGGACTGAAGCTTTCTTT.